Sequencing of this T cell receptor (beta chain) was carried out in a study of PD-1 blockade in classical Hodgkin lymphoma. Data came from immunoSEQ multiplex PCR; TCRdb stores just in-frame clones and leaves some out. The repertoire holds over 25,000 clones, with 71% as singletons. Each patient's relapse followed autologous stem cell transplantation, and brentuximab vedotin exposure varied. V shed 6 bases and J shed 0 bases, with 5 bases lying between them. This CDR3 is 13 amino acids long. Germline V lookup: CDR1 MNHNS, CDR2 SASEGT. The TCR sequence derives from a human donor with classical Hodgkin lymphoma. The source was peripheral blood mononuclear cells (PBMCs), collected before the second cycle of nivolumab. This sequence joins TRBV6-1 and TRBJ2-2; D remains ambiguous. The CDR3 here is CASRNTNTGELFF. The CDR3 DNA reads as TGTGCCAGCAGAAACACGAACACCGGGGAGCTGTTTTTT.